What follows are 7 T cell receptor beta chains derived from one specimen sequenced in a study of T cells expressing NK-cell markers (dated by TCRdb to 2020 to 2021). Library preparation employed 5' RACE. The instrument given in TCRdb is Illumina HiSeq 2000. TCRdb reprocessed the reads and lists each CDR3 protein sequence as a single entry, with no DNA. The sample's table lists a count of 25,000 to 35,000 distinct CDR3 sequences. The top ten hold 50% to 75% of the sample. Material: blood T cells: a sorted CD56 or NKG2C T cell subset, CD4+ or CD8+ T cells, or bulk PBMC T cells (not recorded which). These receptors were taken from a woman aged 18 to 75 in good health.

The CDR3 reads CASSPEGDRTDTQYF. The chain uses TRBV28 and TRBJ2-3; TCRdb indicates TRBD1, and absent DNA this call remains unverified. The length of the CDR3 is 15 residues. Per germline, CDR1 MDHEN and CDR2 SYDVKM.

This rearrangement joins TRBV28 to TRBJ2-7. The length of the CDR3 is 14 residues. Germline V CDR1 and CDR2: MDHEN, SYDVKM. CDR3 region: CASRIKRSSYEQYF.

The chain carries TRBV5-1 and TRBJ1-1; the TCRdb D gene call, TRBD1, has no DNA to confirm it. The CDR3 covers 15 residues. The germline V gene has CDR1 SGHRS and CDR2 YFSETQ. CDR3 residues: CASSVKDRERTEAFF.

The V and J genes are TRBV5-1 and TRBJ1-1; absent DNA, TCRdb's TRBD1 call cannot be checked. Germline values: CDR1 SGHRS, CDR2 YFSETQ. The CDR3 is 16 residues long. The chain's CDR3 is CASSATGANGNTEAFF.

The rearrangement uses TRBV20-1 and TRBJ2-2; TCRdb gives TRBD1 as the D gene, but with no DNA this cannot be confirmed. The CDR3 spans 13 residues. Germline loops: CDR1 DFQATT, CDR2 SNEGSKA (reference sequence). CDR3 amino acids: CSAAPQGGGELFF.

V and J are TRBV6-4 and TRBJ2-2; TCRdb's assignment of TRBD1 cannot be checked, as there is no DNA. The CDR3 totals 15 residues. Germline V lookup: CDR1 MRHNA, CDR2 SNTAGT. The CDR3 here is CASSPGTLDTGELFF.

The chain employs TRBV20-1 and TRBJ1-2. The V gene's germline CDR1 is DFQATT and CDR2 SNEGSKA (reference sequence). The CDR3 extends over 12 amino acids. The CDR3: CSARDRWDGYTF.